This T cell receptor (beta chain) comes out of a study of post-analysis software for immune sequencing data. Unique molecular identifiers tagged the TCR beta cDNA libraries. TCRdb analysed the PCR reads with MiXCR anew, one entry per CDR3 protein. The sample holds about 400,000 distinct CDR3 sequences; approximately 38% are singletons and the top ten take under 15%. This TCR was recovered from a girl aged 10 to 17 with multiple sclerosis. Specimen: blood.

The CDR3 here is CASSGGPNSNQPQHF. The DNA for the CDR3 is TGTGCCAGCAGTGGGGGGCCCAATAGCAATCAGCCCCAGCATTTT. The chain uses TRBV2 and TRBJ1-5; a weak D match, TRBD1 (6 bases). CDR1 and CDR2 (germline): SNHLY, FYNNEI. This CDR3 spans 15 amino acids. The ends were cut back, 4 bases at V and 0 bases at J, with 10 bases in the middle.